The clone carrying this T cell receptor beta chain has a single count. The antigen is not known. This record belongs to a study of cytomegalovirus exposure and HLA in healthy donors. On the study more broadly: The roughly 110 validation repertoires were produced on the same platform as the 700 or so repertoires of the first cohort. This was reported in a later analysis. Study-wide results and caveats: The study put 160 or so TCR beta chains on its list as cytomegalovirus-associated. Three chains tied to CMV proved CMV antigen-specific in vitro. For cytomegalovirus status, the classifier reportedly gave diagnoses with high specificity and sensitivity.

Profiled with immunoSEQ multiplex PCR; TCRdb holds only in-frame clones, not every one. In the table there are over 85,000 clones, almost 85% of which are singletons. This CDR3 comprises 14 residues. Germline CDR1 LGHNA, CDR2 YNFKEQ. Trimming removed 6 bases from V and 5 bases from J; junction bases left unmatched: 9. Sequenced sample: PBMCs. This chain links TRBV4-2 with TRBJ2-7; 8 bases line up with TRBD1. The TCR comes from a woman aged 18-29 years in good health and CMV-seropositive. DNA for the CDR3: TGTGCCAGCAGGGACGACAGGGGTCGGCACGAGCAGTACTTC. Translated: CASRDDRGRHEQYF.